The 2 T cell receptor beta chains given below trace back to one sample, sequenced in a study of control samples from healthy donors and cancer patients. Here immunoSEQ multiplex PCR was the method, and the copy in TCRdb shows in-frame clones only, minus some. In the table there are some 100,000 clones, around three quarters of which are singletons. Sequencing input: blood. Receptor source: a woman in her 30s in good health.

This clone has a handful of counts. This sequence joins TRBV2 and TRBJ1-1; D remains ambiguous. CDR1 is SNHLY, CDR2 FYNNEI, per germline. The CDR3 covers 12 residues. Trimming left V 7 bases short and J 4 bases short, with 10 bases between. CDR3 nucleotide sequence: TGTGCCAGCACCCTAAGAATCACTGAAGCTTTCTTT. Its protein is CASTLRITEAFF. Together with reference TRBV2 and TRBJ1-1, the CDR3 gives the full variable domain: EPEVTQTPSHQVTQMGQEVILRCVPISNHLYFYWYRQILGQKVEFLVSFYNNEISEKSEIFDDQFSVERPDGSNFTLKIRSTKLEDSAMYFCASTLRITEAFFGQGTRLTVV.

CDR3 nucleotides: TGTGCCAGCAGCTTAAGGGGGGGTAAGACAGATACGCAGTATTTT. Its protein product is CASSLRGGKTDTQYF. The chain employs TRBV7-3 and TRBJ2-3, with TRBD2 identical over 7 bases. The germline CDR1 and CDR2 sequences are SGHTA and FQGTGA. This CDR3 contains 15 residues. V lost 1 base to trimming and J lost 3 bases; unmatched junction nucleotides: 4. The variable domain in full, completed from reference TRBV7-3 and TRBJ2-3, reads GAGVSQTPSNKVTEKGKYVELRCDPISGHTALYWYRQSLGQGPEFLIYFQGTGAADDSGLPNDRFFAVRPEGSVSTLKIQRTERGDSAVYLCASSLRGGKTDTQYFGPGTRLTVL.